Listed here is a single TCR beta chain. The method was immunoSEQ multiplex PCR; TCRdb's version includes in-frame clones alone and lacks a portion of them. This sample has roughly 2.5 million clones, with approximately 94% found just once. This specimen belongs to a study of shared clonotypes between healthy human individuals. The V end lost 0 bases, the J end lost 2 bases, and 15 bases lay between the germline ends. CDR1 is SGHRS, CDR2 YFSETQ, per germline. The CDR3 length is 16 residues. This receptor was identified in a man between 18 and 29 years old in good health. The specimen was naive CD4+ T cells sorted from blood. Subset reported: CD45RA+ positively selected. The chain has TRBV5-1 and TRBJ2-7, with D unresolved. Here the CDR3 DNA reads TGCGCCAGCAGCTTGGATCGGGTGGGTATAACCTACGAGCAGTACTTC. Protein: CASSLDRVGITYEQYF.